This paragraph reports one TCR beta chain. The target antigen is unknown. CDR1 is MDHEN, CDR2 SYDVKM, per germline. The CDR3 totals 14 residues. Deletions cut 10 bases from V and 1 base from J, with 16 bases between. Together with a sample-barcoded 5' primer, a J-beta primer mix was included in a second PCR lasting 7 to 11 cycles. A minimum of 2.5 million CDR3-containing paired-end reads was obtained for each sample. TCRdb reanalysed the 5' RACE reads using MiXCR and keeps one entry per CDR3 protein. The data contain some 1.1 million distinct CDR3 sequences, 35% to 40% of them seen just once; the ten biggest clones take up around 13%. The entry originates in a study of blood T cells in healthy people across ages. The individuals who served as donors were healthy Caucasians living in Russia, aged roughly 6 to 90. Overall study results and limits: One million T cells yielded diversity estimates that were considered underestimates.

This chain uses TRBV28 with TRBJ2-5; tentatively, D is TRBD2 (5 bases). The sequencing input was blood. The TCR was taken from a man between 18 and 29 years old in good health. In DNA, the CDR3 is TGTGCCATATCTGCGAGCGGCTCCCAAGAGACCCAGTACTTC. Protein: CAISASGSQETQYF.